Shown below are 23 T cell receptor beta chains from a single sample sequenced in a study of shared clonotypes between healthy human individuals. TCRdb keeps only in-frame clones here, not all; method: immunoSEQ multiplex PCR. The profile covers a few hundred thousand clones, with around 87% appearing a single time and about 16% taken by the ten largest. The sequencing input was memory CD8+ T cells sorted from blood. The subset denotes: CD45RO+ cells pooled with CCR7-negative TemRA cells. Receptors were obtained from a young man in good health.

The chain joins TRBV7-2 to TRBJ2-3; either TRBD1 or TRBD2 may fit D (6 bases each). The germline gives CDR1 SGHTA, CDR2 FQGNSA. This CDR3 spans 13 amino acids. The CDR3 DNA sequence: TGTGCACCAGGGGAGGACGGCACAGATACGCAGTATTTT. The encoded protein is CAPGEDGTDTQYF.

Only one count was recorded for this clone. The chain recombines TRBV25-1 with TRBJ1-1, with a weak D call TRBD1 (5 bases). V lost 3 bases to trimming and J lost 3 bases, with 11 bases between them. Germline V CDR1 and CDR2: MGHDK, SYGVNS. The CDR3 is 14 amino acids. The CDR3 coding sequence is TGTGCCAGCAGTGACAGGGTTAGGGACACTGAAGCTTTCTTT. Protein: CASSDRVRDTEAFF.

Concerning this clone: Other DNA sequences in the same sample also yield this CDR3. The chain couples TRBV5-6 to TRBJ2-1; maybe TRBD2 (6 bases). V was shortened by 2 bases and J by 1 base, with 7 bases between the two germline ends. CDR1 and CDR2 from the germline V gene are SGHDT and YYEEEE. The CDR3 spans 14 residues. The CDR3 sequence is CASSFGSSYNEQFF. CDR3 sequence (DNA): TGTGCCAGCAGCTTCGGGAGTTCCTACAATGAGCAGTTCTTC.

This clone was seen ten or more times. This rearrangement joins TRBV5-3 to TRBJ2-3; 7 nucleotides align to TRBD1. TRBV5-3 carries the ORF label, with uncertain function. This CDR3 is built from 17 residues. Unmatched junction bases numbered 12, after V lost 0 bases and J lost 5 bases. The CDR3 sequence: CARSLAGRRGQGDTQYF. CDR3 nucleotide sequence: TGTGCCAGAAGCTTGGCCGGCCGTAGGGGGCAAGGAGATACGCAGTATTTT.

A note on this clone: A much larger clonotype is one base distant, so this may be a read error. The chain uses TRBV27 and TRBJ2-7, with 11 bases matching TRBD1. In germline, CDR1 is MNHEY, CDR2 SMNVEV (reference sequence). The CDR3 has 14 residues. With V trimmed by 5 bases and J by 2 bases, 2 bases remained unmatched. CDR3 region: CASSQGQGAYEQYF. The CDR3 nucleotides read TGTGCCAGCAGTCAGGGACAGGGGGCCTACGAGCAGTACTTC.

The chain carries TRBV4-3 and TRBJ2-1; D uncertain. The ends were cut back, 0 bases at V and 4 bases at J, with 10 bases in the middle. The CDR3 loop spans 15 amino acids. Germline CDR1 is LGHNA and CDR2 is YSLEER. Here the CDR3 DNA reads TGCGCCAGCAGCCAAGAGGCGGATGAATACAATGAGCAGTTCTTC. Translated, it gives CASSQEADEYNEQFF.

The chain joins TRBV7-6 to TRBJ2-2; 8 bases map to TRBD2. The CDR3 is 15 residues long. Germline values: CDR1 SGHVS, CDR2 FNYEAQ. V was clipped by 4 bases and J by 5 bases; unmatched bases: 6. The CDR3 region has the DNA TGTGCCAGCAGCTCCCCGGGACTAGTAACCGGGGAGCTGTTTTTT. This translates into CASSSPGLVTGELFF.

The rearrangement uses TRBV5-6 and TRBJ1-2; 10 nucleotides agree with TRBD1. The V segment lost 4 bases and the J segment 8 bases; nucleotides outside the gene matches: 14. This CDR3 has 16 amino acids. The germline gives CDR1 SGHDT, CDR2 YYEEEE. The CDR3 protein is CASSPGRTGGVEGYTF. The CDR3, as DNA: TGTGCCAGCAGCCCTGGACGGACAGGGGGAGTTGAGGGCTACACCTTC.

Comment on this clone: At one end the junction does not follow the germline gene, possibly because of a read error. J is TRBJ1-6 and V is TRBV2, with 9 bases lining up with TRBD1. The CDR3 is 14 residues long. CDR1 and CDR2 from the germline V gene are SNHLY and FYNNEI. Written as DNA, the CDR3 is TGTGCCAGCAGCCGGGACAGGGTGTCTTCAGCCCTCCACTTT. Its protein product is CASSRDRVSSALHF.

This chain joins TRBV13 and TRBJ2-1; TRBD2 agrees at 10 bases. Germline CDR1 and CDR2: PRHDT and FYEKMQ (reference sequence). The CDR3 is 15 amino acids. V shed 6 bases, J shed 6 bases, and the junction held 8 bases outside the gene matches. The CDR3 here is CASRQRGGLANEQFF. The CDR3 nucleotides read TGTGCCAGCAGACAGCGGGGGGGCCTTGCCAATGAGCAGTTCTTC.

This clone was seen only once. The chain uses TRBV27 and TRBJ2-7; D remains ambiguous. CDR3 length: 14 amino acids. Trimming removed 6 bases from V and 1 base from J, with 13 bases in between. Germline assignment: CDR1 MNHEY and CDR2 SMNVEV (reference sequence). This CDR3 is CASSTALPSYEQYF. CDR3 nucleotides: TGTGCCAGCAGCACTGCCTTGCCTTCCTACGAGCAGTACTTC.

V is TRBV11-2 and J is TRBJ2-7; D unresolved. Germline loops: CDR1 SGHAT, CDR2 FQNNGV. The CDR3 runs 12 residues. Trimming took 1 base from V and 11 from J, leaving 12 bases between them. DNA of the CDR3: TGTGCCAGCAGCTTAGGCACAGCAATCAAGTACTTC. It is translated as CASSLGTAIKYF.

V usage is TRBV5-8 and J usage is TRBJ2-3, with D possibly matching TRBD2 (6 bases). Germline V gives CDR1 SGHTS, CDR2 YDEGEE. There are 13 residues in the CDR3. V shed 7 bases and J shed 3 bases, with 12 bases lying between them. In DNA, the CDR3 is TGTGCCAGCTCTAGGGGAGGTACAGATACGCAGTATTTT. Residues: CASSRGGTDTQYF.

The chain couples TRBV18 to TRBJ2-1; 12 bases are a match to TRBD2. V lost 6 bases, J lost 8 bases, and 8 bases stayed unmatched. The CDR3 contains 15 residues. Per germline, CDR1 KGHSH and CDR2 LQKENI. CDR3 DNA: TGTGCCAGCTCGCCCGGACTAGCGGGATTCTATGAGCAGTTCTTC. It encodes CASSPGLAGFYEQFF.

This clone turned up a few times. Other DNA sequences of this sample code for an identical CDR3. The rearrangement joins TRBV9 to TRBJ1-1; D unresolved. Germline V gene data show CDR1 as SGDLS and CDR2 as YYNGEE. Between the trimmed V and J ends, which lost 0 bases and 5 bases, there was a span of 5 bases. CDR3 size: 12 residues. The CDR3 spells CASSVGGTEAFF. In nucleotides, the CDR3 is TGTGCCAGCAGCGTAGGTGGGACTGAAGCTTTCTTT.

This chain joins TRBV4-1 and TRBJ1-2; 9 bases map to TRBD1. Germline V gives CDR1 MGHRA, CDR2 YSYEKL. There are 17 residues in the CDR3. V gave up 3 bases and J gave up 2 bases; unmatched junction bases: 10. This CDR3 is CASSQLSGTGQNYGYTF. The CDR3 DNA reads as TGCGCCAGCAGCCAGCTATCCGGGACAGGGCAAAACTATGGCTACACCTTC.

The chain links TRBV7-9 to TRBJ2-1, with 12 bases matching TRBD1. CDR3 length equals 15 residues. Losses at the gene ends were 3 bases for V and 10 bases for J; bases not matched to a gene: 7. In germline, CDR1 is SEHNR, CDR2 FQNEAQ (reference sequence). The CDR3 loop is CASSFGTGGLKEQFF. The DNA for the CDR3 is TGTGCCAGCAGCTTCGGGACAGGGGGCCTCAAGGAGCAGTTCTTC.

The V and J genes are TRBV14 and TRBJ2-1; TRBD2 aligns across 9 bases. The CDR3 contains 18 residues. CDR1 SGHDN and CDR2 FVKESK come from the germline V gene. V shed 0 bases, J shed 1 base, and the junction held 7 bases outside the gene matches. CDR3 nucleotides: TGTGCCAGCAGCCAAGATCAAATAGCGGGAGAATCCTACAATGAGCAGTTCTTC. This translates into CASSQDQIAGESYNEQFF. The full variable domain, completed using reference TRBV14 and TRBJ2-1, is EAGVTQFPSHSVIEKGQTVTLRCDPISGHDNLYWYRRVMGKEIKFLLHFVKESKQDESGMPNNRFLAERTGGTYSTLKVQPAELEDSGVYFCASSQDQIAGESYNEQFFGPGTRLTVL.

V usage is TRBV10-2 and J usage is TRBJ2-4; D is unclear. Per the germline V gene, CDR1 is WSHSY and CDR2 is SAAADI. Trimming cost V 3 bases and J 0 bases, with 6 bases left between them. This CDR3 is 14 amino acids long. This CDR3 reads CASSDQLAKNIQYF. CDR3 coding DNA: TGCGCCAGCAGTGACCAGCTAGCCAAAAACATTCAGTACTTC.

DNA of the CDR3: TGTGCCAGCAGTGATACTAGCGGGGATGAGCAGTTCTTC. Translated, it gives CASSDTSGDEQFF. This sequence joins TRBV2 and TRBJ2-1, with 10 bases fitting TRBD2. The germline V gene encodes CDR1 SNHLY and CDR2 FYNNEI. The CDR3 contains 13 residues. V was clipped by 3 bases and J by 8 bases; unmatched bases: 1.

This clone was recorded only once. The V call is TRBV29-1, the J call TRBJ1-2; a weak D match, TRBD1 (5 bases). CDR1 SQVTM and CDR2 ANQGSEA come from the germline V gene. V lost 2 bases and J lost 8, with 15 bases in between. The CDR3 extends over 13 amino acids. The CDR3 loop is CSVESSQGGGYTF. CDR3 sequence (DNA): TGCAGCGTTGAATCGAGCCAGGGTGGAGGCTACACCTTC.

This chain joins TRBV6-5 and TRBJ1-1; D is perhaps TRBD1 (6 bases). Germline V CDR1 and CDR2: MNHEY, SVGAGI. Trimming took off 2 bases at V and 4 bases at J, with 11 bases between the two ends. The CDR3 loop spans 14 amino acids. The CDR3 DNA reads TGTGCCAGCAGTTACAGGGGGGGCGGCACTGAAGCTTTCTTT. Translating it yields CASSYRGGGTEAFF.

Notes on this clone: With only one base between it and a far larger clone, this is likely a read error. The chain uses TRBV11-2 and TRBJ2-1, with D unclear. Trimming cost V 8 bases and J 6 bases, with 5 bases left between them. The germline CDR1 and CDR2 sequences are SGHAT and FQNNGV. The CDR3 runs to 10 residues. CDR3 in DNA: TGTGCCAGCGGGGTCAATGAGCAGTTCTTC. Its translation is CASGVNEQFF. The entire variable domain, with the rest obtained from reference TRBV11-2 and TRBJ2-1, is as follows: EAGVAQSPRYKIIEKRQSVAFWCNPISGHATLYWYQQILGQGPKLLIQFQNNGVVDDSQLPKDRFSAERLKGVDSTLKIQPAKLEDSAVYLCASGVNEQFFGPGTRLTVL.